This TCR beta chain was found in a study of T cells after yellow fever vaccination. General study results and limits: The secondary response was weaker, and its peak arrived faster, on day 5 versus 15. CD4 and CD8 compartments shared a small share of clonotypes. Bulk-population clonotypes that are abundant could appear as contaminants in FACS-sorted repertoires. Subsequent booster samples again held most clones from primary vaccination (approximately 95% CD4, roughly 88% CD8).

As regards this clonotype: Its antigen is currently unknown.

TCRdb processed the 5' RACE reads anew with MiXCR; each CDR3 protein has one entry. The sample contains about 630,000 distinct CDR3 sequences, more than 9% of which appear only once. The CDR3 length is 13 residues. CDR1 is LNHDA and CDR2 is SQIVND in the germline V gene (reference sequence). Trimming took off 6 bases at V and 3 bases at J, with 11 bases between the two ends. The chain links TRBV19 to TRBJ2-5, with D maybe TRBD2 (6 bases). Sequenced material: PBMCs, taken on the day of the yellow fever booster vaccination. The clonotype was recovered from a man aged 30 to 45 who received the YFV17D yellow fever vaccine. The CDR3 here is CASSGSFEETQYF. Written as DNA, the CDR3 is TGTGCCAGTAGCGGGAGCTTCGAAGAGACCCAGTACTTC.